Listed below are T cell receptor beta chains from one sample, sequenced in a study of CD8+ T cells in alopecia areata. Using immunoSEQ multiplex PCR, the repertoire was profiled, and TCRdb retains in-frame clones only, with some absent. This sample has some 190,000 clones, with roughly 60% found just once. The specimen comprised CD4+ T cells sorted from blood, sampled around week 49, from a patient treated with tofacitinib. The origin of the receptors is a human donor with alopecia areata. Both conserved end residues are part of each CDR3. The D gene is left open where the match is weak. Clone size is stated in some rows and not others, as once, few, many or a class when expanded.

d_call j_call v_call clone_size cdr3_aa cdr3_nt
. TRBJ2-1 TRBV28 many CASQDILGAYNEQFF TGTGCCAGCCAGGACATTTTGGGGGCTTACAATGAGCAGTTCTTC
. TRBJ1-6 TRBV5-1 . CASSLAGAGNSPLHF TGCGCCAGCAGCTTGGCCGGGGCCGGAAATTCACCCCTCCACTTT
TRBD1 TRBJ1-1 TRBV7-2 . CASNIEQGWTEAFF TGTGCCAGCAACATCGAACAGGGGTGGACTGAAGCTTTCTTT
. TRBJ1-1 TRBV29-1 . CSVKTLFGGGNTEAFF TGCAGCGTCAAAACCCTGTTTGGGGGCGGTAACACTGAAGCTTTCTTT
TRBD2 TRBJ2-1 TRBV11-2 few CASSFRTSGGNEQFF TGTGCCAGCAGCTTCCGGACTAGCGGGGGTAATGAGCAGTTCTTC
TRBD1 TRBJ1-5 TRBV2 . CASSEQGVHSNQPQHF TGTGCCAGCAGTGAGCAGGGGGTACATAGCAATCAGCCCCAGCATTTT
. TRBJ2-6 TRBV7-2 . CASSLRSVSSGANVLTF TGTGCCAGCAGCCTCAGGTCCGTTTCCTCTGGGGCCAACGTCCTGACTTTC
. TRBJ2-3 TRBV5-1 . CASSLSGHNIDTQYF TGCGCCAGCAGCTTGTCGGGACACAACATAGATACGCAGTATTTT
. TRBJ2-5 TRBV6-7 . CASSPSGEETQYF TGTGCCAGCAGTCCCTCAGGGGAGGAGACCCAGTACTTC
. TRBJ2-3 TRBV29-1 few CSVETGSTDTQYF TGCAGCGTTGAAACAGGAAGCACAGATACGCAGTATTTT
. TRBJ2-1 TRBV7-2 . CASSLLARHEQFF TGTGCCAGCAGCTTGTTGGCTCGACATGAGCAGTTCTTC
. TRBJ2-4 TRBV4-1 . CASKNLLGIQYF TGCGCCAGCAAGAACCTTCTGGGCATTCAGTACTTC
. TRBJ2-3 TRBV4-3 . CASSQDTGQVLYF TGCGCCAGCAGCCAAGATACGGGACAAGTTTTGTATTTT
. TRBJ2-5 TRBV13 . CASSFRGETQYF TGTGCCAGCAGCTTCCGCGGGGAGACCCAGTACTTC
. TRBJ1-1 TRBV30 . CAWSVPLQIRAFF TGTGCCTGGAGTGTACCATTGCAGATTCGGGCTTTCTTT
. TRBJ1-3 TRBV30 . CAWSPGKNTIYF TGTGCCTGGAGTCCGGGAAAGAACACCATATATTTT
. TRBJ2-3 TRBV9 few CASSVGPTDTQYF TGTGCCAGCAGCGTAGGACCCACAGATACGCAGTATTTT
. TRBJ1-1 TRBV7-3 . CASSLEGNTEAFF TGTGCCAGCAGCTTGGAGGGTAACACTGAAGCTTTCTTT
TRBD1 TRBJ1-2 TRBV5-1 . CASSLGRGQDYTF TGCGCCAGCAGCTTGGGCAGGGGGCAGGACTACACCTTC
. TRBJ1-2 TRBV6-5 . CASSLSGNGYTF TGTGCCAGCAGTTTATCAGGGAATGGCTACACCTTC
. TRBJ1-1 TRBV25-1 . CASKIDFLTEAFF TGTGCCAGCAAGATAGACTTCCTCACTGAAGCTTTCTTT
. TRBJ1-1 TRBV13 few CASSSTGKGTEAFF TGTGCCAGCAGCTCGACAGGAAAGGGGACTGAAGCTTTCTTT
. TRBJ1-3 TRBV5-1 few CASSLGGADSGNTIYF TGCGCCAGCAGCTTGGGAGGGGCGGACTCTGGAAACACCATATATTTT
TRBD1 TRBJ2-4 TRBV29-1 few CSVGTDRGVGIIQYF TGCAGCGTGGGAACAGACAGGGGCGTGGGCATCATTCAGTACTTC
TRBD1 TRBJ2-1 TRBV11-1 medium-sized CASSGQGQLRYNEQFF TGTGCCAGCAGCGGACAGGGTCAACTGCGTTACAATGAGCAGTTCTTC
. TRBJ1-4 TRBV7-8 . CASSLRSFATNEKLFF TGTGCCAGCAGCCTAAGATCATTTGCAACTAATGAAAAACTGTTTTTT
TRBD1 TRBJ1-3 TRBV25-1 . CASSDWTGNGNTIYF TGTGCCAGCAGTGACTGGACAGGGAATGGAAACACCATATATTTT
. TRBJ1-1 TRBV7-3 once CASSLSQSTEAFF TGTGCCAGCAGCTTAAGCCAGTCCACTGAAGCTTTCTTT
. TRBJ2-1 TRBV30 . CAWSPVQGGRGDEQFF TGTGCCTGGAGCCCCGTACAGGGCGGACGGGGCGATGAGCAGTTCTTC
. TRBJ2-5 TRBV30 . CAWSSPDTRAQYF TGTGCCTGGAGTTCCCCCGACACGAGGGCCCAGTACTTC
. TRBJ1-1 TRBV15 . CATSRVQEGAFF TGTGCCACCAGCAGAGTCCAGGAGGGAGCTTTCTTT
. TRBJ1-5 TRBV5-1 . CASSLQGGRNQPQHF TGCGCCAGCAGCCTCCAGGGTGGGAGAAATCAGCCCCAGCATTTT
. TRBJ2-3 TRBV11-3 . CASSLVVDTQYF TGTGCCAGCAGCTTAGTTGTAGATACGCAGTATTTT
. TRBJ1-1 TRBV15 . CATSRLGGTEAFF TGTGCCACCAGCAGGCTGGGGGGCACTGAAGCTTTCTTT
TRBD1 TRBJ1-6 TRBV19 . CASSARTGEGSPLHF TGTGCCAGTAGTGCGCGGACAGGGGAAGGCTCACCCCTCCACTTT
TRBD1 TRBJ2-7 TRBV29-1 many CSVAPTGIWLEQYF TGCAGCGTTGCACCGACAGGGATTTGGCTCGAGCAGTACTTC
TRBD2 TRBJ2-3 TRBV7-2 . CASSLAKLAGGPSTDTQYF TGTGCCAGCAGCTTAGCGAAGCTAGCGGGGGGGCCGAGCACAGATACGCAGTATTTT
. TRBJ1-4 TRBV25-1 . CASSETGREKLFF TGTGCCAGCAGTGAAACTGGCCGGGAAAAACTGTTTTTT
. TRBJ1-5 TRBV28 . CASSPIKNFGNQPQHF TGTGCCAGCAGTCCCATAAAGAATTTCGGCAATCAGCCCCAGCATTTT
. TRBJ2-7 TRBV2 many CASSGQGPSREQYF TGTGCCAGCAGTGGGCAGGGCCCCTCTCGCGAGCAGTACTTC
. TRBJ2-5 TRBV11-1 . CASSSGRTEETQYF TGTGCCAGCAGCTCGGGACGGACTGAAGAGACCCAGTACTTC
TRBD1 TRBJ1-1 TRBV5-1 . CASSGTGDYTEAFF TGCGCCAGCAGCGGGACAGGGGATTATACTGAAGCTTTCTTT